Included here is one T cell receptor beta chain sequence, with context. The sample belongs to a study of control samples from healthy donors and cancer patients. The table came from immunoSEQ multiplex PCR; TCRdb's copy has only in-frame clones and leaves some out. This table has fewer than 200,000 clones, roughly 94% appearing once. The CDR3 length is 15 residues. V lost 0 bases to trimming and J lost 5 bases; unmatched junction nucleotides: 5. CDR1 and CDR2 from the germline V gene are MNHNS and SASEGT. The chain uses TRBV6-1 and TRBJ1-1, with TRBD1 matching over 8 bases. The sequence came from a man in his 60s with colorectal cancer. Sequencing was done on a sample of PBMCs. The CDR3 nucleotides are TGTGCCAGCAGTGAAGCGCAGGGGGCTAGGACTGAAGCTTTCTTT. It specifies CASSEAQGARTEAFF.